This T cell receptor (beta chain) was documented in a study of cytomegalovirus exposure and HLA in healthy donors. Study information: Findings of an earlier analysis included 90 million to 120 million unique TCR beta sequences from about 180 million T cells.

This CDR3 contains 15 residues. Germline V gene data show CDR1 as KGHSH and CDR2 as LQKENI. The junction had 2 bases not matched to a gene; V was cut back by 3 bases and J by 0 bases. In regard to this clone: Its antigen is as yet unknown.

Study conclusions and caveats: Reportedly, fewer N-insertions than the 666-donor mean appeared in an Asian-associated ancestry cluster in a later analysis. Donors were assumed by presence/absence analyses to have roughly uniform sequencing depth. There were around 160 TCR beta chains listed as cytomegalovirus-associated.

PCR amplification relied on 60 Vbeta primers (plus 13 Jbeta primers). This table comes from immunoSEQ multiplex PCR, and its TCRdb copy is limited to in-frame clones, with some not included. The sample has fewer than 250,000 clones, 75% to 80% seen once. Sequencing input: PBMCs. The TCR comes from a male donor in good health and CMV-seronegative. The V call is TRBV18, the J call TRBJ1-3; the match to TRBD1 covers 7 bases. CDR3 protein: CASSPGQSSGNTIYF. In nucleotides, the CDR3 is TGTGCCAGCTCACCGGGACAGTCCTCTGGAAACACCATATATTTT.